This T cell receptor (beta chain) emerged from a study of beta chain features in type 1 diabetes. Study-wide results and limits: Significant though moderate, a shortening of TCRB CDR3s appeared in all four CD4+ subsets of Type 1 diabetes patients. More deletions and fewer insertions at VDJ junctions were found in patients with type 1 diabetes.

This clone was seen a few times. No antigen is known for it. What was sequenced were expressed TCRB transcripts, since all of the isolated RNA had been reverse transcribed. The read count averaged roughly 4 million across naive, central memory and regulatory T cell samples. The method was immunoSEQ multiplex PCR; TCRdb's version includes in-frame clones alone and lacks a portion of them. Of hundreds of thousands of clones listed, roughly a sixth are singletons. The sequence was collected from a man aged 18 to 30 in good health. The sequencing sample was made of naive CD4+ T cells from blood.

For the CDR3, the DNA is TGTGCCAGCACTACAGGGGGCCTTCGGGCAGCTTTCTTT. Residues: CASTTGGLRAAFF. This rearrangement joins TRBV6-5 to TRBJ1-1; TRBD1 matches 9 bases. Germline V lookup: CDR1 MNHEY, CDR2 SVGAGI. V shed 7 bases and J 10 bases; nucleotides not matched to a gene: 10. This CDR3 is built from 13 residues.